These 28 T cell receptor beta chains came from one sample sequenced in a study of T-cell memory formation after mild COVID-19. TCRdb reanalysed the 5' RACE reads using MiXCR and keeps one entry per CDR3 protein. The sample holds under 50,000 distinct CDR3 sequences, less than 35% seen once. Material for sequencing was PBMCs or a T cell subset sorted from them (not recorded which). The receptor source for this set is a man between 18 and 29 years old who had mild COVID-19 (a few samples of this study predate the infection). Cell type and time point are not known.

This clonotype was detected only once. DNA for the CDR3: TGTGCCAGCAGCTTAGGGGTTGGTGATGGCTACACCTTC. Protein product: CASSLGVGDGYTF. This rearrangement joins TRBV7-9 to TRBJ1-2; D remains unclear. Germline CDR1 is SEHNR and CDR2 is FQNEAQ (reference sequence). V was clipped by 1 base and J by 6 bases, with 9 bases between them. The CDR3 is 13 amino acids.

The chain recombines TRBV15 with TRBJ2-7; D not certain. The V and J ends lost 0 bases and 0 bases respectively, with 9 bases between them. Germline loops: CDR1 LNHNV, CDR2 YYDKDF (reference sequence). The CDR3 covers 15 residues. The CDR3 loop reads CATSRDIGLSYEQYV. CDR3 coding DNA: TGTGCCACCAGCAGAGATATCGGCCTCTCCTACGAGCAGTACGTC.

The V and J genes are TRBV7-6 and TRBJ1-6; no definite D call. Germline V CDR1 and CDR2: SGHVS, FNYEAQ. Trimming removed 3 bases at V and 7 bases at J, with 16 bases between. This CDR3 has 16 residues. Here the CDR3 DNA reads TGTGCCAGCAGCTTCTCCCCAGCCCCTTCGAATTCACCCCTCCACTTT. It encodes CASSFSPAPSNSPLHF.

The chain has TRBV20-1 and TRBJ2-1; 11 bases line up with TRBD2. The length of the CDR3 is 17 residues. V lost 0 bases and J lost 9; bases outside the gene matches: 13. Germline V gives CDR1 DFQATT, CDR2 SNEGSKA (reference sequence). DNA of the CDR3: TGCAGTGCTAGAGATTATGAACTAGCGGGGGCCCCGTCTGAGCAGTTCTTC. Protein sequence: CSARDYELAGAPSEQFF.

This clonotype is a singleton in its sample. CDR3 DNA: TGCAGTGCCCAACCCCGGGACATGTCGAGTTATGGCTACACCTTC. It translates to CSAQPRDMSSYGYTF. The V and J genes are TRBV20-1 and TRBJ1-2; possible D gene TRBD1, 6 bases. V lost 6 bases to trimming and J lost 5 bases, with 22 bases between them. The CDR3 has 15 amino acids. CDR1 is DFQATT, CDR2 SNEGSKA, per germline (reference sequence).

The table lists this clonotype with many counts. This chain joins TRBV7-6 and TRBJ2-1; 9 bases map to TRBD1. From germline, CDR1 is SGHVS and CDR2 FNYEAQ. With V trimmed by 4 bases and J by 7 bases, 2 bases remained unmatched. The CDR3 runs 13 residues. The CDR3 DNA reads TGTGCCAGCAGCTCTGGGACAGGGAATGAGCAGTTCTTC. Translated: CASSSGTGNEQFF.

This clonotype was picked up a small number of times. J is TRBJ2-1 and V is TRBV4-1; no firm D call. The CDR3 has 13 residues. Germline V gene lookup returns CDR1 MGHRA and CDR2 YSYEKL. V was clipped by 0 bases and J by 7 bases, with 7 bases between them. The DNA for the CDR3 is TGCGCCAGCAGCCAAGATTCACTGAATGAGCAGTTCTTC. Its protein is CASSQDSLNEQFF.

V is TRBV7-6 and J is TRBJ2-1; D ambiguous. Germline V CDR1 and CDR2: SGHVS, FNYEAQ. The CDR3 consists of 13 residues. Trimming took off 3 bases at V and 9 bases at J, with 12 bases between the two ends. Here the CDR3 DNA reads TGTGCCAGCAGCTTGGCAAGCTTCAGTGAGCAGTTCTTC. Protein: CASSLASFSEQFF.

This clonotype was seen a handful of times. The chain combines TRBV7-6 with TRBJ2-3, with D perhaps TRBD1 or TRBD2 (6 bases each). The CDR3 is made up of 14 amino acids. CDR1 is SGHVS and CDR2 is FNYEAQ in the germline V gene. V shed 5 bases and J shed 1 base, with 10 bases lying between them. Here the CDR3 DNA reads TGTGCCAGCAGCGGGGGGCGGGGCACAGATACGCAGTATTTT. Its translation is CASSGGRGTDTQYF.

This clonotype appeared a few times. This chain joins TRBV2 and TRBJ2-5; perhaps TRBD2 as D (5 bases). CDR1 SNHLY and CDR2 FYNNEI come from the germline V gene. V lost 11 bases and J 5 bases, leaving 15 bases between the germline ends. The length of the CDR3 is 12 residues. CDR3 amino acids: CACVEGWETQYF. CDR3 sequence (DNA): TGTGCCTGCGTTGAGGGTTGGGAGACCCAGTACTTC.

This clonotype was seen repeatedly, ten times or more. The chain joins TRBV4-3 to TRBJ2-5; 10 nucleotides agree with TRBD2. Germline loops: CDR1 LGHNA, CDR2 YSLEER. The J segment lost 5 bases and the V segment lost 4 bases, leaving 10 bases of the junction unmatched. The CDR3 spans 16 residues. The CDR3 DNA follows: TGCGCCAGCAGCCGGTCAACGGCTAGCGGGGGTGAGACCCAGTACTTC. It yields the protein CASSRSTASGGETQYF.

The gene calls are TRBV6-5 and TRBJ2-1; D is unclear. The germline CDR1 and CDR2 sequences are MNHEY and SVGAGI. CDR3 length: 11 residues. The V end lost 6 bases, the J end lost 10 bases, and 10 bases lay between the germline ends. CDR3 DNA sequence: TGTGCCAGCAGGGCTGGTGTGGAGCAGTTCTTC. Translated: CASRAGVEQFF.

This clonotype was found a few times. V is TRBV4-2 and J is TRBJ2-7, with 8 bases identical to TRBD1. Germline CDR1 LGHNA, CDR2 YNFKEQ. The CDR3 consists of 14 residues. The J segment lost 6 bases and the V segment lost 0 bases, leaving 4 bases of the junction unmatched. CDR3 region: CASSQDSGGGEQYV. The CDR3 DNA reads TGTGCCAGCAGCCAAGATTCAGGGGGCGGCGAGCAGTACGTC.

There are a few counts of this clonotype. This chain joins TRBV20-1 and TRBJ2-1; D may be TRBD1 or TRBD2 (6 bases each). From germline, CDR1 is DFQATT and CDR2 SNEGSKA (reference sequence). Trimming took off 5 bases at V and 4 bases at J, with 15 bases between the two ends. The length of the CDR3 is 14 residues. For the CDR3, the DNA is TGCAGTGCTGAGGGGGGTCACAGATACAATGAGCAGTTCTTC. Translating gives CSAEGGHRYNEQFF.

Worth noting for this clonotype: Germline and junction disagree at one end, which may indicate a read error. V gene TRBV4-1 combines with J gene TRBJ2-1; 8 bases line up with TRBD1. Looked up from germline, CDR1 is MGHRA and CDR2 is YSYEKL. The CDR3 is 12 residues long. CDR3 sequence reads: CASSAGTGGPLF. DNA of the CDR3: TGCGCCAGCAGCGCCGGGACAGGTGGTCCCCTCTTC.

The rearrangement uses TRBV28 and TRBJ2-3; D might be TRBD1 (6 bases). Germline CDR1 reads MDHEN; CDR2 reads SYDVKM. V lost 5 bases and J 1 base, leaving 10 bases between the germline ends. The CDR3 has 14 residues. The CDR3: CASSIRQGTDTQYF. DNA of the CDR3: TGTGCCAGCAGTATCCGACAGGGCACAGATACGCAGTATTTT.

In this sample, this clonotype turned up a few times. J is TRBJ2-3 and V is TRBV28, with D perhaps matching TRBD2 (5 bases). This CDR3 is 16 amino acids long. V shed 7 bases and J shed 2 bases, with 19 bases lying between them. The germline V gene encodes CDR1 MDHEN and CDR2 SYDVKM. This chain's CDR3 is CASTPRVGASTDTQYF. Written as DNA, the CDR3 is TGTGCCAGCACACCGAGGGTGGGAGCTTCCACAGATACGCAGTATTTT.

In its sample, this clonotype was seen a few times. The gene calls are TRBV5-1 and TRBJ2-1; D call uncertain. Germline CDR1 is SGHRS and CDR2 is YFSETQ. CDR3 length equals 13 residues. Trimming left V 2 bases short and J 9 bases short, with 12 bases between. The CDR3 here is CASSLIMLGEQFF. DNA for the CDR3: TGCGCCAGCAGCTTAATAATGTTGGGTGAGCAGTTCTTC. Looking up the rest from reference TRBV5-1 and TRBJ2-1 gives the full variable domain: KAGVTQTPRYLIKTRGQQVTLSCSPISGHRSVSWYQQTPGQGLQFLFEYFSETQRNKGNFPGRFSGRQFSNSRSEMNVSTLELGDSALYLCASSLIMLGEQFFGPGTRLTVL.

This clonotype was detected a few times. The chain uses TRBV5-1 and TRBJ2-2, with a weak D call TRBD1 (7 bases). Germline CDR1 SGHRS, CDR2 YFSETQ. CDR3 length: 15 residues. Deletions cut 4 bases from V and 3 bases from J, with 13 bases between. Written as DNA, the CDR3 is TGCGCCAGCAGCCCCCAGGGGGGTGACACCGGGGAGCTGTTTTTT. This gives the protein CASSPQGGDTGELFF.

This clonotype turned up a few times. The V call is TRBV6-5, the J call TRBJ2-3; tentative D call: TRBD1 (6 bases). The CDR3 totals 14 residues. Germline CDR1 reads MNHEY; CDR2 reads SVGAGI. V was pared by 2 bases and J by 3 bases, with 9 bases between. This CDR3 is CASSYATGTDTQYF. DNA of the CDR3: TGTGCCAGCAGTTACGCAACAGGGACAGATACGCAGTATTTT.

This sequence joins TRBV20-1 and TRBJ2-3; D is tentatively TRBD1 or TRBD2 (5 bases each). The CDR3 has 15 amino acids. V was trimmed by 0 bases and J by 1 base, leaving 11 bases between them. Germline V lookup: CDR1 DFQATT, CDR2 SNEGSKA (reference sequence). CDR3 in amino acids: CSARDWDGGTDTQYF. In DNA form, the CDR3 reads TGCAGTGCTAGAGATTGGGACGGGGGCACAGATACGCAGTATTTT.

This clonotype came up a few times. The V call is TRBV6-5, the J call TRBJ2-2; D ambiguous. Germline CDR1 reads MNHEY; CDR2 reads SVGAGI. Trimming left V 6 bases short and J 7 bases short, with 9 bases between. The CDR3 has 12 amino acids. CDR3 nucleotide sequence: TGTGCCAGCAGGCTAAGGGACGGGGAGCTGTTTTTT. Protein sequence: CASRLRDGELFF.

V is TRBV4-3 and J is TRBJ2-7, with 7 bases fitting TRBD1. After removal of 1 base from V and 4 bases from J, the junction contained 4 bases not matched to a gene. Germline CDR1 LGHNA, CDR2 YSLEER. The CDR3 runs 14 residues. The CDR3 nucleotides read TGCGCCAGCAGCCAAGGACAGGGAGATTACGAGCAGTACTTC. This gives the protein CASSQGQGDYEQYF.

The table lists this clonotype with a few counts. The rearrangement joins TRBV18 to TRBJ2-1, with 7 bases identical to TRBD2. CDR1 KGHSH and CDR2 LQKENI come from the germline V gene. V trimming: 0 bases; J trimming: 0 bases; junction bases outside the gene matches: 5. This CDR3 is built from 17 residues. Here the CDR3 reads CASSPPGAGSSYNEQFF. The CDR3 DNA sequence: TGTGCCAGCTCACCACCAGGAGCGGGGAGCTCCTACAATGAGCAGTTCTTC.

This clonotype was found a few times. This chain connects TRBV7-9 to TRBJ2-2; TRBD2 might be the D (6 bases). There are 15 residues in the CDR3. Germline-derived CDR1 and CDR2 are SEHNR and FQNEAQ (reference sequence). Between the trimmed V and J ends, which lost 3 bases and 1 base, there was a span of 9 bases. CDR3 residues: CASSFLGGNTGELFF. For the CDR3, the DNA is TGTGCCAGCAGCTTCCTGGGAGGGAACACCGGGGAGCTGTTTTTT.

The chain joins TRBV12-3 or TRBV12-4 to TRBJ2-2; D might be TRBD2 (6 bases). CDR3 length: 14 residues. Between the trimmed V and J ends, which lost 5 bases and 4 bases, there was a span of 11 bases. The CDR3 loop reads CASSTGGFTGELFF. The CDR3, as DNA: TGTGCCAGCAGTACTGGGGGGTTCACCGGGGAGCTGTTTTTT.

This clonotype was counted a few times. V is TRBV5-5 and J is TRBJ2-7; perhaps TRBD2 as D (6 bases). Trimming cost V 4 bases and J 5 bases, with 19 bases left between them. The germline V gene encodes CDR1 SGHKS and CDR2 YYEKEE (reference sequence). The CDR3 is made up of 15 amino acids. CDR3 in DNA: TGTGCCAGCAGCCTCACCGCGGGATATAGGGACGAGCAGTACGTC. Its translation: CASSLTAGYRDEQYV.

V gene TRBV7-9 combines with J gene TRBJ1-1; D might be TRBD1 (5 bases). CDR1 and CDR2 from the germline V gene are SEHNR and FQNEAQ (reference sequence). V lost 1 base and J 1 base, leaving 10 bases between the germline ends. The CDR3 runs 15 residues. The DNA of the CDR3 is TGTGCCAGCAGCTTAGTTCGCCAGGGGAACACTGAAGCTTTCTTT. It is translated as CASSLVRQGNTEAFF.